Each of the 11 T cell receptor beta chains below was sequenced from the same sample in a study of cytomegalovirus exposure and HLA in healthy donors (dated by TCRdb to 2017 to 2019). Library prep was done by the immunoSEQ multiplex PCR assay. For the multiplex PCR, a mixture combining 60 forward primers for TCR Vbeta segments and 13 reverse primers for TCR Jbeta segments was used. Here the immuneACCESS table is served through TCRdb, limited to in-frame sequences with V and J called. Missing clones are a known gap in these copies; in checked studies unresolved V genes cover under half, and the rest lacks a known reason. Recorded for this sample are 65,000 to 100,000 clones; 60% to 80% of them occurred a single time. Jointly, the top ten make up roughly 6% of the sample. The sequenced sample was PBMCs. The receptors originated from a female donor in good health and CMV-seronegative.

This rearrangement joins TRBV11-3 to TRBJ1-6; the D gene is possibly TRBD1 (6 bases). The CDR3 loop spans 14 amino acids. V dropped 5 bases and J dropped 7 bases, with 12 bases sitting between them. Germline V CDR1 and CDR2: SGHNT, YENEEA. The CDR3 coding sequence is TGTGCCAGCAGCGCGGACAGTTACAATTCACCCCTCCACTTT. This encodes CASSADSYNSPLHF.

The chain is built from TRBV28 and TRBJ1-5; D remains ambiguous. The germline V gene encodes CDR1 MDHEN and CDR2 SYDVKM. The CDR3 totals 15 residues. V lost 3 bases and J lost 4, with 13 bases in between. The CDR3 DNA reads as TGTGCCAGCAGTTTCGGAGGGCTCCTAAATCAGCCCCAGCATTTT. As protein: CASSFGGLLNQPQHF.

The chain recombines TRBV4-2 with TRBJ2-7; the D gene is possibly TRBD1 (7 bases). This CDR3 is built from 16 residues. V dropped 4 bases and J dropped 7 bases, with 23 bases sitting between them. Germline V lookup: CDR1 LGHNA, CDR2 YNFKEQ. CDR3 coding DNA: TGTGCCAGCAGCCTTACAATGGGGGGCAGGGGGTATGAGCAGTACTTC. Protein sequence: CASSLTMGGRGYEQYF.

The chain is built from TRBV11-3 and TRBJ1-1; 7 bases map to TRBD1. Germline CDR1 and CDR2: SGHNT and YENEEA. This CDR3 spans 16 amino acids. Trimming cost V 7 bases and J 3 bases; bases outside gene matches: 14. For the CDR3, the DNA is TGTGCCAGCATCCCCAGGGGGTCAGGGCGGGACACTGAAGCTTTCTTT. Translation gives CASIPRGSGRDTEAFF.

This rearrangement joins TRBV5-4 to TRBJ2-7; TRBD2 aligns across 13 bases. The CDR3 is 15 amino acids. Unmatched junction bases numbered 3, after V lost 3 bases and J lost 3 bases. Germline CDR1 and CDR2: SGHNT and YYREEE (reference sequence). CDR3 sequence: CASSWGTSGDYEQYF. The CDR3 DNA reads TGTGCCAGCAGCTGGGGGACTAGCGGGGACTACGAGCAGTACTTC.

The count of this clone is one. This rearrangement joins TRBV28 to TRBJ2-3; the match to TRBD2 covers 8 bases. The CDR3 contains 12 residues. V was clipped by 5 bases and J by 7 bases; unmatched bases: 2. In germline, CDR1 is MDHEN, CDR2 SYDVKM. The DNA for the CDR3 is TGTGCCAGCAGTACTAGCGGTTATACGCAGTATTTT. This encodes CASSTSGYTQYF.

The chain couples TRBV20-1 to TRBJ2-5; D gene uncertain. Germline V gives CDR1 DFQATT, CDR2 SNEGSKA (reference sequence). Deletions cut 2 bases from V and 4 bases from J, with 5 bases between. This CDR3 is 11 amino acids long. CDR3: CSARIAETQYF. DNA for the CDR3: TGCAGTGCTAGAATAGCAGAGACCCAGTACTTC.

The chain combines TRBV7-9 with TRBJ2-7; 7 bases agree with TRBD2. V gave up 4 bases and J gave up 0 bases; unmatched junction bases: 12. The CDR3 totals 17 residues. Per the germline V gene, CDR1 is SEHNR and CDR2 is FQNEAQ (reference sequence). CDR3 nucleotides: TGTGCCAGCAGCTCCGGAACGGGCGAGCGGGACTCCTACGAGCAGTACTTC. It codes for CASSSGTGERDSYEQYF.

The rearrangement links TRBV28 to TRBJ2-7, with 7 bases matching TRBD2. After removal of 6 bases from V and 2 bases from J, the junction contained 13 bases not matched to a gene. There are 16 residues in the CDR3. CDR1 MDHEN and CDR2 SYDVKM come from the germline V gene. The CDR3 region is CASSPSTGGSPYEQYF. In DNA form, the CDR3 reads TGTGCCAGCAGCCCCTCCACTGGCGGGAGTCCCTACGAGCAGTACTTC.

This chain links TRBV9 with TRBJ2-5, with 8 bases that match TRBD1. The assigned J gene may be wrong: the sequence end matches TRBJ2-7 better. Looked up from germline, CDR1 is SGDLS and CDR2 is YYNGEE. The CDR3 contains 13 residues. CDR3 in amino acids: CASSPRTGYEQYF. The CDR3 DNA follows: TGTGCCAGCAGCCCCCGGACAGGGTACGAGCAGTACTTC.

This chain links TRBV5-1 with TRBJ2-3; possible D gene TRBD2, 6 bases. Germline lookup yields CDR1 SGHRS and CDR2 YFSETQ. CDR3 length equals 15 residues. With 4 bases removed from V and 0 bases from J, the gap between germline ends came to 12 bases. The CDR3 DNA follows: TGCGCCAGCAGCCTACCCGGGGGAAGCACAGATACGCAGTATTTT. This translates into CASSLPGGSTDTQYF.